Each of the 6 T cell receptor beta chains below was sequenced from the same sample in a study of response to subunit inactivated influenza vaccine. MiXCR, applied by TCRdb to the RT-PCR reads, yields one record per CDR3 protein. The profile shows a few hundred thousand distinct CDR3 sequences, just over 20% of them singletons. This material consisted of PBMCs from blood, taken about 20 months after vaccination. These receptors came from a man aged 45-69 years who received an inactivated influenza vaccine.

The sample holds a few counts of this clonotype. The chain is built from TRBV20-1 and TRBJ1-5, with a weak D call TRBD1 (5 bases). Germline V gives CDR1 DFQATT, CDR2 SNEGSKA (reference sequence). CDR3 length equals 13 residues. Between the trimmed V and J ends, which lost 7 bases and 7 bases, there was a span of 17 bases. The CDR3 nucleotides are TGCAGTGGGCAGGGAGGGGCTTGGCAGCCCCAGCATTTT. It codes for CSGQGGAWQPQHF.

This clonotype was picked up a small number of times. The chain is built from TRBV24-1 and TRBJ2-5; D is unclear. This CDR3 comprises 17 residues. The ends were cut back, 4 bases at V and 4 bases at J, with 21 bases in the middle. Per germline, CDR1 KGHDR and CDR2 SFDVKD. The CDR3 sequence is CATSETLGQSDRETQYF. The DNA of the CDR3 is TGTGCCACCAGTGAGACCCTCGGCCAATCGGATCGAGAGACCCAGTACTTC.

This clonotype was seen ten or more times. For the CDR3, the DNA is TGTGCCAGCAGCCGAGACCGCAACATTCAGTACTTC. Protein: CASSRDRNIQYF. The V gene is TRBV3-1, the J gene TRBJ2-4; D not certain. CDR3 length equals 12 residues. Germline CDR1 reads LGHDT; CDR2 reads YNNKEL (reference sequence). V lost 4 bases to trimming and J lost 7 bases, with 8 bases between them.

Comment on this clonotype: A read error is possible here, since a much larger clone lies one base away. The chain uses TRBV18 and TRBJ1-2; D not resolved. The V gene's germline CDR1 is KGHSH and CDR2 LQKENI. Trimming removed 2 bases from V and 12 bases from J, with 13 bases in between. This CDR3 has 12 amino acids. This CDR3 reads CASSPDGRSHTF. CDR3 coding DNA: TGTGCCAGCTCACCAGACGGTCGGAGCCACACCTTC.

The chain links TRBV30 to TRBJ1-5; TRBD1 is a possible D gene (6 bases). Per the germline V gene, CDR1 is GTSNPN and CDR2 is SVGIG (reference sequence). Trimming pared 2 bases from V and 2 bases from J, leaving 7 bases between. The CDR3 loop spans 13 amino acids. The CDR3 nucleotides read TGTGCCTGGAGTTCAGGGGGCAATCAGCCCCAGCATTTT. Translation gives CAWSSGGNQPQHF.

This clonotype was recorded once. This sequence joins TRBV25-1 and TRBJ2-1; 12 nucleotides match TRBD2. CDR1 and CDR2 from the germline V gene are MGHDK and SYGVNS. This CDR3 is built from 15 residues. J gave up 12 bases and V 3 bases, and 9 bases lay outside the gene matches. The CDR3 nucleotides read TGTGCCAGCAGTGACCCAAGGACTAGCGGGGCTACGCAGTTCTTC. Its protein product is CASSDPRTSGATQFF. Full variable domain (rest looked up from reference TRBV25-1 and TRBJ2-1): EADIYQTPRYLVIGTGKKITLECSQTMGHDKMYWYQQDPGMELHLIHYSYGVNSTEKGDLSSESTVSRIRTEHFPLTLESARPSHTSQYLCASSDPRTSGATQFFGPGTRLTVL.